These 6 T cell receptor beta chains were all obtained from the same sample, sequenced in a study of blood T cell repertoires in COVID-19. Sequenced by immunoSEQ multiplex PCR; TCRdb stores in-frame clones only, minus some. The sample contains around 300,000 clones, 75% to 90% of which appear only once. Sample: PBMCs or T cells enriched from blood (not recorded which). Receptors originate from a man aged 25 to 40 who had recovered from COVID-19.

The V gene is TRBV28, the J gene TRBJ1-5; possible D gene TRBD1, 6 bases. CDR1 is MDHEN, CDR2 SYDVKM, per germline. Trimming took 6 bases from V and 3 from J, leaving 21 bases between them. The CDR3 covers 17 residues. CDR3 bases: TGTGCCAGCAGCCACCCTCTCCCGGGACACTCCAATCAGCCCCAGCATTTT. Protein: CASSHPLPGHSNQPQHF.

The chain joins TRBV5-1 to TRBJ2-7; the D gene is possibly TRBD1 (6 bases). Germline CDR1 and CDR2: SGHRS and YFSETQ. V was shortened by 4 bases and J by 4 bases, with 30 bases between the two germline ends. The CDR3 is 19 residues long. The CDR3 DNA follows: TGCGCCAGCAGCGCCGGTCTCCTTTTACAAGGGGGACGGACTTACGAGCAGTACTTC. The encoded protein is CASSAGLLLQGGRTYEQYF.

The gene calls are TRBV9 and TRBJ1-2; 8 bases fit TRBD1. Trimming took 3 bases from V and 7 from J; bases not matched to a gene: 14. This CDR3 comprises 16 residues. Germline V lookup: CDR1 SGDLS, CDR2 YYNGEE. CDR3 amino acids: CASSGEPGTGRLGYTF. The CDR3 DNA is TGTGCCAGCAGCGGCGAACCCGGGACAGGCAGACTTGGCTACACCTTC.

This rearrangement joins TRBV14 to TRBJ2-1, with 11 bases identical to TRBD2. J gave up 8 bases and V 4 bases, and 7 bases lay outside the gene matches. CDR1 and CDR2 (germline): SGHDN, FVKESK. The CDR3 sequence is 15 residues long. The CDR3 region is CASSPRTSGYHEQFF. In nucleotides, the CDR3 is TGTGCCAGCAGCCCCCGGACTAGCGGGTATCATGAGCAGTTCTTC.

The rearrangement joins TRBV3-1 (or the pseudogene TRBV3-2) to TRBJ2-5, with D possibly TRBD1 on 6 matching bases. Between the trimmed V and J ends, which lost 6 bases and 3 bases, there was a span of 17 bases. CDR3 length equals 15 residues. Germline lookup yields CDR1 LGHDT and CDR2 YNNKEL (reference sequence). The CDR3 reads CASSRDRFNEETQYF. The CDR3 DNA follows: TGTGCCAGCAGTCGCGACAGGTTTAATGAAGAGACCCAGTACTTC.

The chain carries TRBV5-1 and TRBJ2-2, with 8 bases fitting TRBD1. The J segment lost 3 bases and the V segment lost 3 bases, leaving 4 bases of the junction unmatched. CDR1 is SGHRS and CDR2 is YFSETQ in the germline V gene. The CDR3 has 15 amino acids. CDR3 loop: CASSSTGEDTGELFF. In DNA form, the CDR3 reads TGCGCCAGCAGCTCGACAGGGGAAGACACCGGGGAGCTGTTTTTT.